Shown below are 17 T cell receptor beta chains from a single sample sequenced in a study of shared clonotypes between healthy human individuals. TCRdb keeps only in-frame clones here, not all; method: immunoSEQ multiplex PCR. Of about 490,000 clones listed, 81% are singletons. The sequenced material came from PBMCs. These receptors originate from a woman in her 40s in good health. Some clones in this sample may be carry-over from other donors' samples.

The genes are TRBV5-4 and TRBJ1-1, with D maybe TRBD1 (6 bases). CDR1 is SGHNT and CDR2 is YYREEE in the germline V gene (reference sequence). There are 14 residues in the CDR3. The germline V and J ends were trimmed by 0 bases and 5 bases, with 11 bases remaining between them. The CDR3 bases are TGTGCCAGCAGCTTGGATTTGCAGGGGACTGAAGCTTTCTTT. It translates to CASSLDLQGTEAFF.

The table lists this clone with a count of one. The rearrangement joins TRBV28 to TRBJ2-7; TRBD2 matches at 7 bases. V gave up 6 bases and J gave up 4 bases; unmatched junction bases: 6. Germline V gene data show CDR1 as MDHEN and CDR2 as SYDVKM. The CDR3 runs to 13 residues. This CDR3 reads CASRDSGRYEQYF. CDR3 in DNA: TGTGCCAGCAGGGATAGCGGGCGGTACGAGCAGTACTTC.

V is TRBV7-8 and J is TRBJ2-7, with a tentative D call TRBD2 (5 bases). The germline V and J ends were trimmed by 5 bases and 6 bases, with 14 bases remaining between them. The CDR3 consists of 13 residues. Germline V gene lookup returns CDR1 SGHVS and CDR2 FQNEAQ. This CDR3 is CASSTQLDGEQYF. In DNA form, the CDR3 reads TGTGCCAGCAGCACGCAACTAGACGGCGAGCAGTACTTC.

This chain joins TRBV11-3 and TRBJ2-2; 10 bases fit TRBD1. CDR3 length: 15 residues. CDR1 SGHNT and CDR2 YENEEA come from the germline V gene. The V and J ends lost 3 bases and 3 bases, in that order; junction bases with no gene match: 1. This chain's CDR3 is CASSLGQGHTGELFF. CDR3 sequence (DNA): TGTGCCAGCAGCTTGGGACAGGGGCACACCGGGGAGCTGTTTTTT.

The J gene is TRBJ1-2, the V gene TRBV14; a possible D gene is TRBD1 (5 bases). Germline CDR1 SGHDN, CDR2 FVKESK. V shed 0 bases and J shed 0 bases, with 5 bases lying between them. The CDR3 sequence is 14 residues long. The CDR3 DNA sequence: TGTGCCAGCAGCCAAGACAGGGCTAACTATGGCTACACCTTC. It yields the protein CASSQDRANYGYTF.

This chain links TRBV28 with TRBJ2-1; no clear D. Trimming took 8 bases from V and 4 from J, leaving 9 bases between them. CDR1 is MDHEN and CDR2 is SYDVKM in the germline V gene. This CDR3 spans 12 amino acids. CDR3 DNA sequence: TGTGCCAGCGCGGCCGGATACAATGAGCAGTTCTTC. Translation gives CASAAGYNEQFF.

This clone was seen more than once but under ten times. V gene TRBV2 combines with J gene TRBJ2-3, with 12 nucleotides matching TRBD2. The J segment lost 7 bases and the V segment lost 7 bases, leaving 3 bases of the junction unmatched. The CDR3 runs to 13 residues. Germline V gene sequence: CDR1 SNHLY, CDR2 FYNNEI. CDR3 DNA: TGTGCCAGCATGGGGACTAGCGGGCATACGCAGTATTTT. It codes for CASMGTSGHTQYF.

The sample holds a few counts of this clone. The rearrangement joins TRBV5-1 to TRBJ1-2; 7 bases align to TRBD1. Germline V gives CDR1 SGHRS, CDR2 YFSETQ. The trim removed 3 bases at V and 8 bases at J, leaving 10 bases unmatched. The CDR3 covers 14 residues. CDR3 coding DNA: TGCGCCAGCAGCTGGGCTACAGGGGAGGACGGCTACACCTTC. It is translated as CASSWATGEDGYTF. The full variable domain, its missing parts supplied by reference TRBV5-1 and TRBJ1-2, is KAGVTQTPRYLIKTRGQQVTLSCSPISGHRSVSWYQQTPGQGLQFLFEYFSETQRNKGNFPGRFSGRQFSNSRSEMNVSTLELGDSALYLCASSWATGEDGYTFGSGTRLTVV.

The rearrangement uses TRBV6-5 and TRBJ2-7; TRBD1 might be the D (7 bases). V dropped 6 bases and J dropped 2 bases, with 14 bases sitting between them. Germline V CDR1 and CDR2: MNHEY, SVGAGI. The CDR3 totals 14 residues. Here the CDR3 reads CASSRQGGAYEQYF. CDR3 bases: TGTGCCAGCAGCCGTCAGGGGGGCGCCTACGAGCAGTACTTC.

The V and J genes are TRBV5-6 and TRBJ2-5; 8 bases match TRBD1. This CDR3 region has 15 residues. Germline V lookup: CDR1 SGHDT, CDR2 YYEEEE. The J segment lost 5 bases and the V segment lost 3 bases, leaving 9 bases of the junction unmatched. The chain's CDR3 is CASSSQSGGTETQYF. As DNA, the CDR3 is TGTGCCAGCAGCTCGCAGTCAGGGGGCACGGAGACCCAGTACTTC.

The chain joins TRBV18 to TRBJ1-5, with D unresolved. In germline, CDR1 is KGHSH, CDR2 LQKENI. The V end lost 3 bases, the J end lost 6 bases, and 9 bases lay between the germline ends. The CDR3 is made up of 13 amino acids. The CDR3 here is CASSPLLGQPQHF. CDR3 bases: TGTGCCAGCTCACCCCTCCTAGGTCAGCCCCAGCATTTT.

V is TRBV5-1 and J is TRBJ1-3; D not certain. The CDR3 runs 15 residues. Germline lookup yields CDR1 SGHRS and CDR2 YFSETQ. The V end lost 0 bases, the J end lost 0 bases, and 7 bases lay between the germline ends. The chain's CDR3 is CASSLGPDSGNTIYF. CDR3 DNA sequence: TGCGCCAGCAGCTTGGGCCCAGACTCTGGAAACACCATATATTTT.

J is TRBJ1-1 and V is TRBV10-3, with 7 nucleotides matching TRBD1. The germline V gene has CDR1 ENHRY and CDR2 SYGVKD. The ends lost 3 bases at V and 11 bases at J; junction bases unmatched: 9. The CDR3 is 13 residues long. CDR3 nucleotides: TGTGCCATCAGTGACTTTAGGGGGCCCCAGGCTTTCTTT. It codes for CAISDFRGPQAFF.

The chain employs TRBV27 and TRBJ2-1; 14 bases map to TRBD2. Germline V gene sequence: CDR1 MNHEY, CDR2 SMNVEV (reference sequence). The CDR3 length is 18 residues. V trimming: 3 bases; J trimming: 6 bases; junction bases outside the gene matches: 10. In DNA form, the CDR3 reads TGTGCCAGCAGTTTTATGGGACTAGCGGGAGTCTTCACCAATGAGCAGTTCTTC. Residues: CASSFMGLAGVFTNEQFF.

A note on this clone: The likely explanation is a read error, given a far larger clone one base away. This same CDR3 is encoded by further DNA sequences in the sample. The chain is built from TRBV10-3 and TRBJ2-5; tentative D call: TRBD2 (6 bases). The CDR3 has 14 residues. Trimming cost V 8 bases and J 5 bases, with 18 bases left between them. Germline V gene sequence: CDR1 ENHRY, CDR2 SYGVKD. CDR3 in DNA: TGTGCCATCCGGGATAGCGGTAGAAGGGAGACCCAGTACTTC. Translated, it gives CAIRDSGRRETQYF.

This clone was found many times. Other nucleotide sequences in the sample specify the same CDR3. The gene calls are TRBV28 and TRBJ1-2; D ambiguous. Trimming took off 3 bases at V and 5 bases at J, with 7 bases between the two ends. This CDR3 has 12 residues. Germline CDR1 reads MDHEN; CDR2 reads SYDVKM. DNA for the CDR3: TGTGCCAGCAGTTTCGCGGAGTATGGCTACACCTTC. This translates into CASSFAEYGYTF.

The chain recombines TRBV28 with TRBJ1-1, with TRBD1 matching over 7 bases. Trimming cost V 7 bases and J 6 bases; bases outside gene matches: 14. The CDR3 is 15 amino acids. CDR1 is MDHEN and CDR2 is SYDVKM in the germline V gene. The chain's CDR3 is CASTDREGYNAEAFF. In DNA, the CDR3 is TGTGCCAGCACCGACAGGGAGGGATATAATGCTGAAGCTTTCTTT.